A selection of T cell receptor beta chains follows, all from one sample in a study of T cell responses to AZD1222 COVID-19 vaccine. This table comes from immunoSEQ multiplex PCR, and its TCRdb copy is limited to in-frame clones, with some not included. The table has under 200,000 clones, around nine tenths seen once. The material sequenced was peripheral blood, taken 28 days after the second dose of the MenACWY control vaccine. These receptors were taken from an adult who received the MenACWY meningococcal vaccine as a control. CDR3s leave out the opening cysteine and the closing phenylalanine or tryptophan. Each record gives: J gene, D gene, CDR3 length, V gene, CDR3 protein. The D gene is left open where the match is weak.

J gene: TRBJ2-5; D gene: TRBD2; CDR3 length: 15; V gene: TRBV7-9; CDR3 protein: ASSPRAGGPTRGTQY
J gene: TRBJ1-3; D gene: TRBD1; CDR3 length: 11; V gene: TRBV7-2; CDR3 protein: ASSPGQEHTIY
J gene: TRBJ2-6; D gene: -; CDR3 length: 17; V gene: TRBV4-1; CDR3 protein: ASSQDPGGRGAGANVLT
J gene: TRBJ2-5; D gene: -; CDR3 length: 13; V gene: TRBV5-1; CDR3 protein: ASSPLGTLGETQY
J gene: TRBJ2-2; D gene: -; CDR3 length: 12; V gene: TRBV30; CDR3 protein: AWRGEGISGELF
J gene: TRBJ2-7; D gene: -; CDR3 length: 10; V gene: TRBV19; CDR3 protein: ASSPRGYEQY
J gene: TRBJ1-5; D gene: TRBD1; CDR3 length: 13; V gene: TRBV27; CDR3 protein: ASSLTGGSNQPQH
J gene: TRBJ2-1; D gene: TRBD2; CDR3 length: 15; V gene: TRBV9; CDR3 protein: ASSGLGTNPSYNEQF
J gene: TRBJ2-7; D gene: TRBD2; CDR3 length: 14; V gene: TRBV7-2; CDR3 protein: ASSLDRASGTYEQY
J gene: TRBJ2-7; D gene: TRBD2; CDR3 length: 12; V gene: TRBV2; CDR3 protein: AARGREGQYEQY
J gene: TRBJ1-1; D gene: -; CDR3 length: 12; V gene: TRBV10-3; CDR3 protein: AISDLGAYTEAF
J gene: TRBJ2-7; D gene: -; CDR3 length: 11; V gene: TRBV7-2; CDR3 protein: ASNLQPTYEQY
J gene: TRBJ2-7; D gene: -; CDR3 length: 12; V gene: TRBV5-5; CDR3 protein: ASSFRDAMNEQY
J gene: TRBJ2-1; D gene: TRBD2; CDR3 length: 17; V gene: TRBV5-1; CDR3 protein: ASSLDVVGGLGAYNEQF
J gene: TRBJ2-3; D gene: -; CDR3 length: 12; V gene: TRBV11-1; CDR3 protein: ASSLGRREDTQY
J gene: TRBJ1-1; D gene: -; CDR3 length: 13; V gene: TRBV7-9; CDR3 protein: ASSPSIQGNTEAF
J gene: TRBJ2-1; D gene: -; CDR3 length: 10; V gene: TRBV18; CDR3 protein: ASSAGQNEQF
J gene: TRBJ1-1; D gene: -; CDR3 length: 9; V gene: TRBV30; CDR3 protein: AWSVSTEAF
J gene: TRBJ2-2; D gene: -; CDR3 length: 12; V gene: TRBV24-1; CDR3 protein: ATRPAQNTGELF
J gene: TRBJ1-1; D gene: -; CDR3 length: 11; V gene: TRBV19; CDR3 protein: ASKYEGNTEAF
J gene: TRBJ1-5; D gene: -; CDR3 length: 11; V gene: TRBV2; CDR3 protein: ASKLDSYQPQH
J gene: TRBJ2-5; D gene: -; CDR3 length: 9; V gene: TRBV11-3; CDR3 protein: ASSLQETQY
J gene: TRBJ1-2; D gene: -; CDR3 length: 11; V gene: TRBV28; CDR3 protein: ATNRGVHYGYT
J gene: TRBJ1-1; D gene: -; CDR3 length: 13; V gene: TRBV18; CDR3 protein: ASSPPISRNTEAF
J gene: TRBJ1-5; D gene: TRBD1; CDR3 length: 17; V gene: TRBV7-3; CDR3 protein: ASSLPTTIPGQLYQPQH
J gene: TRBJ1-1; D gene: -; CDR3 length: 11; V gene: TRBV6-5; CDR3 protein: ASSQRRNTEAF
J gene: TRBJ2-1; D gene: TRBD2; CDR3 length: 14; V gene: TRBV10-1; CDR3 protein: ASSESISGSYNEQF
J gene: TRBJ2-7; D gene: -; CDR3 length: 14; V gene: TRBV27; CDR3 protein: ASSFWDSGGVYEQY
J gene: TRBJ1-1; D gene: -; CDR3 length: 13; V gene: TRBV3-1/TRBV3-2; CDR3 protein: ASSQDGGRVAEAF
J gene: TRBJ1-4; D gene: -; CDR3 length: 13; V gene: TRBV11-2; CDR3 protein: ASSLETGSNEKLF
J gene: TRBJ1-1; D gene: -; CDR3 length: 13; V gene: TRBV4-2; CDR3 protein: ASSQAGGTNTEAF
J gene: TRBJ1-2; D gene: -; CDR3 length: 11; V gene: TRBV30; CDR3 protein: AWSRGVEYGYT
J gene: TRBJ1-2; D gene: -; CDR3 length: 12; V gene: TRBV4-2; CDR3 protein: ASSQDQVGGGYT